The source of this T cell receptor (beta chain) is a study of blood T cell repertoires in COVID-19. Study background: The United States, Italy and Spain provided the acute and convalescent COVID-19 samples. T cells, B-cell-depleted T cells, or PBMCs supplied cDNA or gDNA.

Original data processing: Cell counts per sample came from amplifying reference gene primers. Clones were read by immunoSEQ multiplex PCR, and TCRdb kept only the in-frame ones, dropping some. The V and J calls and clone size come from that table; D and trimming were worked out from the DNA. The sample yields 97,000 or so clones, around 87% seen once. The germline V and J ends were trimmed by 2 bases and 7 bases, with 15 bases remaining between them. The CDR3 runs 14 residues. Germline V gene data show CDR1 as MDHEN and CDR2 as SYDVKM. This TCR came from a man aged 45-65 years with active or convalescent COVID-19. This chain uses TRBV28 with TRBJ2-7; D possibly corresponds to TRBD1 (7 bases). The specimen was peripheral blood. In DNA, the CDR3 is TGTGCCAGCAGTTTAAGGGGGGCAGGGGGAGAGCAGTACGTC. It yields the protein CASSLRGAGGEQYV.